A selection of T cell receptor beta chains follows, all from one sample in a study of blood T cells in healthy people across ages. TCRdb reanalysed the 5' RACE reads using MiXCR and keeps one entry per CDR3 protein. The sample lists over a million distinct CDR3 sequences, approximately 43% occurring once. Sequencing used blood. These receptors were taken from a woman between 18 and 30 years old in good health. Both conserved end residues are part of each CDR3. The order of the fields is clone size, V gene, D gene, CDR3 length, J gene, CDR3 protein, CDR3 DNA. A D gene is named only where the DNA matches it firmly. Clone size is given for some rows only: seen once, a few or many times, or a class if the clone is expanded.

>-|TRBV20-1|TRBD2|15|TRBJ2-1
CSAPSRAGRYNEQFF
TGCAGTGCTCCGTCGAGAGCGGGGCGATACAATGAGCAGTTCTTC
>-|TRBV7-9|-|15|TRBJ2-1
CASSLRDSYYNEQFF
TGTGCCAGCAGCTTGCGGGACTCTTACTACAATGAGCAGTTCTTC
>few|TRBV20-1|-|19|TRBJ2-1
CSARQGLAQISSAYNEQFF
TGCAGTGCTAGACAGGGACTGGCCCAGATCTCAAGCGCCTACAATGAGCAGTTCTTC
>few|TRBV2|TRBD1|15|TRBJ2-1
CASGQQGSSYNEQFF
TGTGCCAGCGGCCAACAGGGGAGCTCCTACAATGAGCAGTTCTTC
>-|TRBV28|-|14|TRBJ1-6
CASSFEQYNSPLHF
TGTGCCAGCAGTTTCGAGCAGTATAATTCACCCCTCCACTTT
>few|TRBV7-2|TRBD2|19|TRBJ2-1
CASSSRTSGGYTSYNEQFF
TGTGCCAGCAGCTCAAGGACTAGCGGGGGGTACACGTCCTACAATGAGCAGTTCTTC
>-|TRBV21-1|-|13|TRBJ2-3
CASSKQGVDTQYF
TGTGCCAGCAGCAAACAGGGGGTAGATACGCAGTATTTT
>-|TRBV30|-|14|TRBJ1-1
CAWSWSGIFTEAFF
TGTGCCTGGAGCTGGTCAGGGATTTTCACTGAAGCTTTCTTT
>many|TRBV6-2/TRBV6-3|-|15|TRBJ2-7
CASSYSTGSSYEQYF
TGTGCCAGCAGTTACTCGACGGGAAGCTCCTACGAGCAGTACTTC
>-|TRBV29-1|-|15|TRBJ1-2
CSVEVRRDQIYGYTF
TGCAGCGTTGAAGTTCGAAGGGACCAAATCTATGGCTACACCTTC
>-|TRBV4-1|-|14|TRBJ2-5
CASSQRRGRETQYF
TGCGCCAGCAGCCAACGAAGGGGAAGAGAGACCCAGTACTTC
>few|TRBV2|TRBD1|14|TRBJ1-1
CASTVGTVNTEAFF
TGTGCCAGCACGGTCGGGACAGTGAACACTGAAGCTTTCTTT
>-|TRBV4-3|TRBD2|15|TRBJ2-2
CASSLGTSGYGELFF
TGCGCCAGCAGCCTAGGGACTAGCGGTTACGGGGAGCTGTTTTTT
>-|TRBV12-3/TRBV12-4|-|13|TRBJ1-1
CASSLNGGTEAFF
TGTGCCAGCAGTTTAAACGGGGGAACTGAAGCTTTCTTT
>many|TRBV29-1|-|13|TRBJ2-1
CSAGSSSYNEQFF
TGCAGCGCGGGCAGCTCATCCTACAATGAGCAGTTCTTC
>-|TRBV18|TRBD1|14|TRBJ2-2
CASSQTGEAGELFF
TGTGCCAGCTCCCAGACAGGGGAGGCCGGGGAGCTGTTTTTT
>-|TRBV7-8|-|16|TRBJ2-7
CASSYRHKTSSYEQYF
TGTGCCAGCAGCTACCGCCATAAGACTAGCTCCTACGAGCAGTACTTC
>-|TRBV6-2/TRBV6-3|TRBD2|22|TRBJ2-5
CASCELYDLWTSGRPPPETQYF
TGTGCCAGCTGCGAGTTGTATGATTTGTGGACTAGCGGGAGGCCACCCCCGGAGACCCAGTACTTC
>-|TRBV27|-|14|TRBJ1-6
CASSLDLVWSPLHF
TGTGCCAGCAGCCTTGATCTGGTCTGGTCACCCCTCCACTTT
>-|TRBV7-9|TRBD1|14|TRBJ1-2
CASRTTGDSYGYTF
TGTGCCAGCAGGACGACAGGGGACAGCTATGGCTACACCTTC
>few|TRBV5-1|-|16|TRBJ2-6
CASSYPYSSGANVLTF
TGCGCCAGCAGTTACCCGTACAGCTCTGGGGCCAACGTCCTGACTTTC
>-|TRBV7-2|-|14|TRBJ2-3
CASTKTGSTDTQYF
TGTGCCAGCACCAAGACAGGTAGCACAGATACGCAGTATTTT
>-|TRBV11-2|TRBD1|15|TRBJ2-7
CASSAIRDRAHEQYF
TGTGCCAGCAGCGCAATCCGGGACAGGGCCCACGAGCAGTACTTC
>-|TRBV27|-|15|TRBJ1-2
CASSLRGGQYYGYTF
TGTGCCAGCAGTTTAAGGGGGGGACAATACTATGGCTACACCTTC
>-|TRBV13|TRBD1|18|TRBJ2-7
CASSSSGPVTGNGYEQYF
TGTGCCAGCAGCTCTTCGGGCCCCGTGACAGGGAATGGGTACGAGCAGTACTTC
>-|TRBV20-1|-|17|TRBJ1-4
CSARVLRSGGTNEKLFF
TGCAGTGCTAGAGTCTTGCGGTCCGGGGGAACTAATGAAAAACTGTTTTTT
>-|TRBV7-2|TRBD2|17|TRBJ2-7
CASSLASTSGGAYEQYF
TGTGCCAGCAGCTTGGCCTCGACTAGCGGGGGGGCGTACGAGCAGTACTTC
>-|TRBV5-5|-|14|TRBJ2-2
CASSLIWNTGELFF
TGTGCCAGCAGCTTGATCTGGAACACCGGGGAGCTGTTTTTT
>-|TRBV25-1|TRBD1|15|TRBJ1-6
CASSLMAGGDSPLHF
TGTGCCAGCAGTCTTATGGCAGGGGGCGATTCACCCCTCCACTTT
>-|TRBV4-1|TRBD2|14|TRBJ2-3
CASSPGTITDTQYF
TGCGCCAGCAGCCCCGGGACTATCACAGATACGCAGTATTTT
>-|TRBV7-2|-|15|TRBJ2-1
CASSYDSSSYNEQFF
TGTGCCAGCAGCTATGACTCGAGCTCCTACAATGAGCAGTTCTTC
>few|TRBV20-1|-|14|TRBJ2-3
CSARAVTSTDTQYF
TGCAGTGCTAGAGCGGTAACTAGCACAGATACGCAGTATTTT
>few|TRBV4-3|-|17|TRBJ1-2
CASSQDVIGARNYGYTF
TGCGCCAGCAGCCAAGATGTGATCGGGGCGCGCAACTATGGCTACACCTTC
>few|TRBV9|-|14|TRBJ2-3
CASSVGVGTDTQYF
TGTGCCAGCAGCGTAGGGGTGGGAACAGATACGCAGTATTTT
>few|TRBV24-1|-|16|TRBJ2-1
CATSDGGWSSYNEQFF
TGTGCCACCAGTGATGGCGGGTGGAGCTCCTACAATGAGCAGTTCTTC
>-|TRBV7-2|-|15|TRBJ2-1
CASSWRGAGEETQFF
TGTGCCAGCAGCTGGAGGGGGGCGGGAGAAGAGACCCAGTTCTTC
>few|TRBV14|TRBD1|15|TRBJ2-7
CASSQGQGVTYEQYF
TGTGCCAGCAGCCAAGGACAGGGTGTAACCTACGAGCAGTACTTC
>-|TRBV7-2|-|12|TRBJ2-3
CASSLPLDTQYF
TGTGCCAGCAGCTTGCCCCTTGATACGCAGTATTTT
>-|TRBV2|TRBD2|15|TRBJ2-3
CASRETSGVTDTQYF
TGTGCCAGCAGAGAGACTAGCGGGGTCACAGATACGCAGTATTTT
>few|TRBV5-1|-|14|TRBJ2-1
CASSLDSSFDEQFF
TGCGCCAGCAGCTTGGATTCTAGCTTCGATGAGCAGTTCTTC
>-|TRBV20-1|-|14|TRBJ2-5
CSAFVGGPQETQYF
TGCAGTGCCTTTGTAGGGGGGCCTCAAGAGACCCAGTACTTC
>-|TRBV4-2|TRBD1|15|TRBJ1-2
CASSRTGGAIYGYTF
TGTGCCAGCAGCCGAACAGGGGGCGCAATCTATGGCTACACCTTC
>-|TRBV12-5|-|17|TRBJ2-5
CTSGLAVMGLRGETQYF
TGTACTAGTGGTTTGGCGGTAATGGGGCTACGAGGGGAGACCCAGTACTTC